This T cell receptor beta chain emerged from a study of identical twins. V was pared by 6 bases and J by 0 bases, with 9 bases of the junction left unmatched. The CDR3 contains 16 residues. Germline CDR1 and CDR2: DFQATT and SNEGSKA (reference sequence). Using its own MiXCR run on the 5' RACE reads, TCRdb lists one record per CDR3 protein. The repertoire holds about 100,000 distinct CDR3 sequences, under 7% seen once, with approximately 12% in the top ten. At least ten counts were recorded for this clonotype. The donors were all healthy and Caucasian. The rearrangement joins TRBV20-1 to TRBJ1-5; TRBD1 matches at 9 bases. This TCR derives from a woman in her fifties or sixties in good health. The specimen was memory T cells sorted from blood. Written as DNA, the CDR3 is TGCAGTGCGGCCTCGACAGGGGGGAATAGCAATCAGCCCCAGCATTTT. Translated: CSAASTGGNSNQPQHF.